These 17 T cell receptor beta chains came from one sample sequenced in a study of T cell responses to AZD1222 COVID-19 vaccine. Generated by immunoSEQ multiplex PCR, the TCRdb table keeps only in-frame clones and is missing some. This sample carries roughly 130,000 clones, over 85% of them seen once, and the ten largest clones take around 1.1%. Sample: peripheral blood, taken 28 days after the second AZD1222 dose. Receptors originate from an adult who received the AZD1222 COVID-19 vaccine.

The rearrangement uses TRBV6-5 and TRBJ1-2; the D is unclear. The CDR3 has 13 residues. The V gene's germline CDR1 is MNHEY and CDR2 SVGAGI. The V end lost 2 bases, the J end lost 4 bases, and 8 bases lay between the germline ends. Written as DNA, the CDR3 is TGTGCCAGCAGTTACAAGAGGAGCTATGGCTACACCTTC. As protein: CASSYKRSYGYTF.

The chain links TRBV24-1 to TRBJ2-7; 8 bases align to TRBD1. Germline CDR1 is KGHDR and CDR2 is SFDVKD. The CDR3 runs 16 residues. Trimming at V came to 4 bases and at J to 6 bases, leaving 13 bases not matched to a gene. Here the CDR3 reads CATSDPSQGAVGEQYF. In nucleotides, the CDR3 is TGTGCCACCAGTGACCCATCCCAGGGGGCGGTAGGCGAGCAGTACTTC.

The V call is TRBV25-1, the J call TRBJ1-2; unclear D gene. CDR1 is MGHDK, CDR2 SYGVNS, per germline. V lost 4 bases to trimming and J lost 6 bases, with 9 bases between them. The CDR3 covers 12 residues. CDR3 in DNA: TGTGCCAGCAGTGGACGCCCAAATGGCTACACCTTC. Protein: CASSGRPNGYTF.

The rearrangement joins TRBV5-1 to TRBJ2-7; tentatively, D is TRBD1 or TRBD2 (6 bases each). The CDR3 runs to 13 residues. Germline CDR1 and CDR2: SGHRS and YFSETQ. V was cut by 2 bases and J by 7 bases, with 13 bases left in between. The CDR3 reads CASSFRGLREQYF. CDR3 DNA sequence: TGCGCCAGCAGCTTTCGGGGGCTGCGAGAGCAGTACTTC.

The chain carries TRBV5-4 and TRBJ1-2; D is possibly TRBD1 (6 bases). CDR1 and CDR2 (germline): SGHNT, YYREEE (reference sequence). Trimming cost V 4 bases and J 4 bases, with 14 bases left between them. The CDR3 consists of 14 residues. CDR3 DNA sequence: TGTGCCAGCAGCCTTGCGGGGGCCCCCTATGGCTACACCTTC. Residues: CASSLAGAPYGYTF.

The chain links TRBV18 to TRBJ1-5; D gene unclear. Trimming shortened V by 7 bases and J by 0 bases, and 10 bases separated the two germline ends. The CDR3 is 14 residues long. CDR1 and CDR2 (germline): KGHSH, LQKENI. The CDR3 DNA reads TGTGCCAGCTACCGGCAAGATAGCAATCAGCCCCAGCATTTT. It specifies CASYRQDSNQPQHF.

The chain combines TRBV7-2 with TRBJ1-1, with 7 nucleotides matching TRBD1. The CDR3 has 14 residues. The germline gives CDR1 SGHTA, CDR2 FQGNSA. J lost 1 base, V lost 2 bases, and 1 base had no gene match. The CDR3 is CASSLNRGNTEAFF. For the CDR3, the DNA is TGTGCCAGCAGCTTAAACAGGGGGAACACTGAAGCTTTCTTT.

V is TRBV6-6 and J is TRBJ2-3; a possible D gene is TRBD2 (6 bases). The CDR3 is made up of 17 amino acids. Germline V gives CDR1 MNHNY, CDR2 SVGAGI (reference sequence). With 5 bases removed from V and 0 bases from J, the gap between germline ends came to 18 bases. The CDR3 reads CASSHKGVAGSTDTQYF. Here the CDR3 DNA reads TGTGCCAGCAGTCACAAGGGCGTGGCGGGGAGCACAGATACGCAGTATTTT.

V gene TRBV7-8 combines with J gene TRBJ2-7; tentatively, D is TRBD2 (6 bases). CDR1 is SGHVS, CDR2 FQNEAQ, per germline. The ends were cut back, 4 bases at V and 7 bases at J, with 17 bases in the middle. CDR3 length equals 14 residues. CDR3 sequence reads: CASSWPGLSGEQYF. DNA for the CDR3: TGTGCCAGCAGCTGGCCGGGACTCTCTGGGGAGCAGTACTTC. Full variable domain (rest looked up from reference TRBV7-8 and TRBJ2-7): GAGVSQSPRYKVAKRGQDVALRCDPISGHVSLFWYQQALGQGPEFLTYFQNEAQLDKSGLPSDRFFAERPEGSVSTLKIQRTQQEDSAVYLCASSWPGLSGEQYFGPGTRLTVT.

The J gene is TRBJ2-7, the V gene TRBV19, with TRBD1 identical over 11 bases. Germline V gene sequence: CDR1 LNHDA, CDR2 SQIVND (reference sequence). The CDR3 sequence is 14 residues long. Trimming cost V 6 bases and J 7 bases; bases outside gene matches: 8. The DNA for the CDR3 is TGTGCCAGTAGCCCGTGGACAGGGGGCGCTGAGCAGTACTTC. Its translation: CASSPWTGGAEQYF.

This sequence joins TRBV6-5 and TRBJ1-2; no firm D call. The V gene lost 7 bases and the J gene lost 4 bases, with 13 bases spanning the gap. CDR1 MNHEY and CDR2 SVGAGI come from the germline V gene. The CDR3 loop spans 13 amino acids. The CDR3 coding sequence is TGTGCCAGCATGTCGAGGAGTGCCTATGGCTACACCTTC. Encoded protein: CASMSRSAYGYTF.

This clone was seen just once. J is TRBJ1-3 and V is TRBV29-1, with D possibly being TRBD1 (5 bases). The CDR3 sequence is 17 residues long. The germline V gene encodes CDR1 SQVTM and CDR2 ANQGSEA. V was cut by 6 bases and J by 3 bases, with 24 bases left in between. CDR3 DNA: TGCAGCGTCCTTGCCGTCCCGACAGAGAAGGTTGGAAACACCATATATTTT. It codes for CSVLAVPTEKVGNTIYF. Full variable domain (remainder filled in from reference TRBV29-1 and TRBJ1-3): SAVISQKPSRDICQRGTSLTIQCQVDSQVTMMFWYRQQPGQSLTLIATANQGSEATYESGFVIDKFPISRPNLTFSTLTVSNMSPEDSSIYLCSVLAVPTEKVGNTIYFGEGSWLTVV.

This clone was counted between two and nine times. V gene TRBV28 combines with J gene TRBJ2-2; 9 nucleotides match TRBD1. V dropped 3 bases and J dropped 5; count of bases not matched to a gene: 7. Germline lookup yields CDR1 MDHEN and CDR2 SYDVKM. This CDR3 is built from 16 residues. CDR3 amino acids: CASSFSGTGRTGELFF. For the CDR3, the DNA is TGTGCCAGCAGTTTTTCGGGGACAGGGCGGACCGGGGAGCTGTTTTTT.

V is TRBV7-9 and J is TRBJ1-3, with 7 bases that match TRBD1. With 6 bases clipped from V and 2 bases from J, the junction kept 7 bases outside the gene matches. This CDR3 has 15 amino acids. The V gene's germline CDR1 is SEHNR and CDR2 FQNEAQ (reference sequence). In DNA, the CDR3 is TGTGCCAGCAGAAAGGAGGGGGCAGCTGGAAACACCATATATTTT. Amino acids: CASRKEGAAGNTIYF. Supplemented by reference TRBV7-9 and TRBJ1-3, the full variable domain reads DTGVSQNPRHKITKRGQNVTFRCDPISEHNRLYWYRQTLGQGPEFLTYFQNEAQLEKSRLLSDRFSAERPKGSFSTLEIQRTEQGDSAMYLCASRKEGAAGNTIYFGEGSWLTVV.

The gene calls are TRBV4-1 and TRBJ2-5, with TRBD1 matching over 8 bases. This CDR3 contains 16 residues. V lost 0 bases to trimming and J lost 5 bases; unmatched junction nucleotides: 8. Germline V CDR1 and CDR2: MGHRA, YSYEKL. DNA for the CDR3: TGCGCCAGCAGCCAAGAACGTCCAGGGGGCGACGAGACCCAGTACTTC. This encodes CASSQERPGGDETQYF.

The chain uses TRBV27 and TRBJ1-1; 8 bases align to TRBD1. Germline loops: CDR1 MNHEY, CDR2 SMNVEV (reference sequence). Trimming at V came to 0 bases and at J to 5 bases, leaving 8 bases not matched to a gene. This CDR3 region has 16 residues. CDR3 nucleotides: TGTGCCAGCAGTTTATCGGGGTTCAGGGGGCGGACTGAAGCTTTCTTT. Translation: CASSLSGFRGRTEAFF.

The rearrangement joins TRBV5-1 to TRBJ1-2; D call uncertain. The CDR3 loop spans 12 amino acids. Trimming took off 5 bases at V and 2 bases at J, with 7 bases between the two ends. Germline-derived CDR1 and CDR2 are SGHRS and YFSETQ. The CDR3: CASRDENYGYTF. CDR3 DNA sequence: TGCGCCAGCAGGGACGAAAACTATGGCTACACCTTC.